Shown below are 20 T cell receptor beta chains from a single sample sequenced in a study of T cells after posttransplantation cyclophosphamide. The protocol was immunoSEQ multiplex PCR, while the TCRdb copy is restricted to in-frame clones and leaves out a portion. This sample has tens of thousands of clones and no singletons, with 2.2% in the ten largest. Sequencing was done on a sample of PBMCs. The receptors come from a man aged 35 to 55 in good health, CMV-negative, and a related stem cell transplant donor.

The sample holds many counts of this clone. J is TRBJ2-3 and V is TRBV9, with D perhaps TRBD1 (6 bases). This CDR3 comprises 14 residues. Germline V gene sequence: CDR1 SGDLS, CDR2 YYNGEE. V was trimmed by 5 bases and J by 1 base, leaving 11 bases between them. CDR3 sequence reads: CASSYTGRTDTQYF. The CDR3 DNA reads TGTGCCAGCAGTTACACAGGGCGCACAGATACGCAGTATTTT.

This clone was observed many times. CDR3 in DNA: TGTGCCAGCGGCCGGGACAGGGGAACAGATACGCAGTATTTT. Its translation is CASGRDRGTDTQYF. V usage is TRBV2 and J usage is TRBJ2-3; 10 bases are shared with TRBD1. The CDR3 covers 14 residues. CDR1 and CDR2 (germline): SNHLY, FYNNEI. J was trimmed by 3 bases and V by 8 bases; bases with no gene match: 5. The entire variable domain, with the rest obtained from reference TRBV2 and TRBJ2-3, is as follows: EPEVTQTPSHQVTQMGQEVILRCVPISNHLYFYWYRQILGQKVEFLVSFYNNEISEKSEIFDDQFSVERPDGSNFTLKIRSTKLEDSAMYFCASGRDRGTDTQYFGPGTRLTVL.

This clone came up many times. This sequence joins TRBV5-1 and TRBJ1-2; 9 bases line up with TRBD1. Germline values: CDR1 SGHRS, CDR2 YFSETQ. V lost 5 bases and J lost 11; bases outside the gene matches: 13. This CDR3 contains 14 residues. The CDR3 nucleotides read TGCGCCAGCAGGAATCGGGGACAGGGAATGTGGTACACCTTC. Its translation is CASRNRGQGMWYTF.

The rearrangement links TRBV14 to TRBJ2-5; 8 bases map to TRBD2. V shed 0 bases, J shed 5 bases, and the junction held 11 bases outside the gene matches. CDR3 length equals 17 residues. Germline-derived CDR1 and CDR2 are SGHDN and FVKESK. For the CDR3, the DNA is TGTGCCAGCAGCCAAGATTTATACGGGAGGGGGGGGGAGACCCAGTACTTC. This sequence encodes CASSQDLYGRGGETQYF.

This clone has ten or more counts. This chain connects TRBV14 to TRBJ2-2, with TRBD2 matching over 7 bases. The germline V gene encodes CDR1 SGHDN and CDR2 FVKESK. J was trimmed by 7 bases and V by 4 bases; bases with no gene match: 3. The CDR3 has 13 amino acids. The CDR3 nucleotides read TGTGCCAGCAGCCCGACTAGCATCGGGGAGCTGTTTTTT. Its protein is CASSPTSIGELFF.

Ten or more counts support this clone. CDR3 DNA sequence: TGTGCCAGCAGCTTAGGAACAGCCTACGAGCAGTACTTC. This translates into CASSLGTAYEQYF. The chain carries TRBV7-2 and TRBJ2-7, with D unresolved. The V end was cut by 1 base, the J end by 2 bases, with 6 bases between. From germline, CDR1 is SGHTA and CDR2 FQGNSA. This CDR3 is 13 amino acids long.

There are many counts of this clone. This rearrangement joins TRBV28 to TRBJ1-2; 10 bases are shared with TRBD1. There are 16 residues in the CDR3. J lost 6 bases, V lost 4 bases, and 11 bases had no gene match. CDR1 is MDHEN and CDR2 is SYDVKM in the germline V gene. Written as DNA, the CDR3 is TGTGCCAGCAGTTCTCTGCGTACGGACAGGGGGAATGGCTACACCTTC. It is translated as CASSSLRTDRGNGYTF.

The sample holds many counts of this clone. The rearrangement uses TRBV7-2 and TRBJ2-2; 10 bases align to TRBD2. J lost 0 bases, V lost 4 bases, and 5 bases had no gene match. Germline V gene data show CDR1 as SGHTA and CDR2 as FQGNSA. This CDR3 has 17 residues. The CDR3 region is CASSSQSGRANTGELFF. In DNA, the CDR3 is TGTGCCAGCAGCTCCCAAAGCGGGAGGGCGAACACCGGGGAGCTGTTTTTT.

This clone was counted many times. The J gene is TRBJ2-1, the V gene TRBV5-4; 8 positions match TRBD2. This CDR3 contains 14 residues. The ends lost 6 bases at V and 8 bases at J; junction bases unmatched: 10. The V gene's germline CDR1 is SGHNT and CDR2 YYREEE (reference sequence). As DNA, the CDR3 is TGTGCCAGCACCCCGGGGGGGGAGAGGTATGAGCAGTTCTTC. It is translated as CASTPGGERYEQFF.

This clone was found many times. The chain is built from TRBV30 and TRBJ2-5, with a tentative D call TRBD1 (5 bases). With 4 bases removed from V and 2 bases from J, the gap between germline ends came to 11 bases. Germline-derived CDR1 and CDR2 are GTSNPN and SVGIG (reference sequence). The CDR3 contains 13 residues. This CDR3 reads CAWTTGGQETQYF. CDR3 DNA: TGTGCCTGGACTACAGGTGGGCAAGAGACCCAGTACTTC. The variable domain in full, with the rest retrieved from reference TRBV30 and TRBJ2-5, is SQTIHQWPATLVQPVGSPLSLECTVEGTSNPNLYWYRQAAGRGLQLLFYSVGIGQISSEVPQNLSASRPQDRQFILSSKKLLLSDSGFYLCAWTTGGQETQYFGPGTRLLVL.

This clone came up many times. CDR3 protein: CASSVDDSGRGFF. CDR3 nucleotide sequence: TGTGCCAGCAGCGTAGACGATAGCGGGAGGGGATTCTTC. The rearrangement uses TRBV9 and TRBJ2-1; TRBD2 matches 11 bases. V lost 0 bases and J lost 16; bases outside the gene matches: 6. CDR1 SGDLS and CDR2 YYNGEE come from the germline V gene. The CDR3 spans 13 residues.

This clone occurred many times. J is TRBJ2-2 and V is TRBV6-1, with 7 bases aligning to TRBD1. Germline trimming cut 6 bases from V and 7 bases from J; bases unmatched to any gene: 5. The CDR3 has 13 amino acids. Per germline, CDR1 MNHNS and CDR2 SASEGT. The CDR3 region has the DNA TGTGCCAGCAGCGTTACAGGGGTCGGGGAGCTGTTTTTT. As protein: CASSVTGVGELFF.

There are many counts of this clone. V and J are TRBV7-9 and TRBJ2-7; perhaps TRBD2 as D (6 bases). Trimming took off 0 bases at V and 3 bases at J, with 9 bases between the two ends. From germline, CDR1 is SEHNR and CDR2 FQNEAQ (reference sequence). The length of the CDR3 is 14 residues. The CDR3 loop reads CASSLAGRNYEQYF. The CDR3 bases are TGTGCCAGCAGCTTAGCAGGGAGGAACTACGAGCAGTACTTC.

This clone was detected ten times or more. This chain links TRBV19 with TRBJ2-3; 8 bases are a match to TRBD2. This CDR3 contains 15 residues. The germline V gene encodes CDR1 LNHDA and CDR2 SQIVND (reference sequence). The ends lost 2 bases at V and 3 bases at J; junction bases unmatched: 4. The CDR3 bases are TGTGCCAGTAGTATACTAGCGGGTGGAACAGATACGCAGTATTTT. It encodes CASSILAGGTDTQYF.

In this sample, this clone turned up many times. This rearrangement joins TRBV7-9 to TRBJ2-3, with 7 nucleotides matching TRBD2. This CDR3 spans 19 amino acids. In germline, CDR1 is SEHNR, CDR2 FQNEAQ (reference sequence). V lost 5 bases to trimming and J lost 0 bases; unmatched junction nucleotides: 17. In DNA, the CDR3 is TGTGCCAGCAGCCGCCCAGTGGGCGGGAGTGTATCTAGCACAGATACGCAGTATTTT. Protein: CASSRPVGGSVSSTDTQYF.

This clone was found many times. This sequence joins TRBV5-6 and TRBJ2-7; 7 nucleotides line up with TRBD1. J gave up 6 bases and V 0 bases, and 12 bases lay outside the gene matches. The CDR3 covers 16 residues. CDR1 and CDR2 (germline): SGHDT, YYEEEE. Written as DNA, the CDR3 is TGTGCCAGCAGCTTGGAAACAGCAGGGGGTGCGGGCGAGCAGTACTTC. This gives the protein CASSLETAGGAGEQYF.

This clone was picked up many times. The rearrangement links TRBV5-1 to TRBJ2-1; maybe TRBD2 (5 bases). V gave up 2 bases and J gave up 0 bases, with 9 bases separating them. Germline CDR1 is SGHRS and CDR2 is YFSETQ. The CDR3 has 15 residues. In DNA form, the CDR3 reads TGCGCCAGCAGCTTCGGACTGAGCTCCTACAATGAGCAGTTCTTC. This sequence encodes CASSFGLSSYNEQFF.

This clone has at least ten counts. CDR3 amino acids: CASRHPSSYEQYF. CDR3 in DNA: TGTGCCAGCCGTCATCCGAGCTCCTACGAGCAGTACTTC. The V call is TRBV6-5, the J call TRBJ2-7; no definite D call. This CDR3 comprises 13 residues. V lost 8 bases, J lost 0 bases, and 11 bases lay in between. Germline V CDR1 and CDR2: MNHEY, SVGAGI.

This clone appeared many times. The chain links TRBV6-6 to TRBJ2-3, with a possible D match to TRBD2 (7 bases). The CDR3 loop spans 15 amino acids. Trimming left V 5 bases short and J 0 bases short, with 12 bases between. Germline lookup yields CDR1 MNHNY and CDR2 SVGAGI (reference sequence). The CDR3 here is CASSRGGFSTDTQYF. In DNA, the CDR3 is TGTGCCAGCAGTAGGGGGGGGTTTAGCACAGATACGCAGTATTTT.

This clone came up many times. CDR3 region: CASSYAAGTDTQYF. For the CDR3, the DNA is TGTGCCAGCAGTTACGCCGCGGGCACAGATACGCAGTATTTT. The chain is built from TRBV6-6 and TRBJ2-3, with D uncertain. The V gene's germline CDR1 is MNHNY and CDR2 SVGAGI (reference sequence). The length of the CDR3 is 14 residues. Trimming shortened V by 2 bases and J by 1 base, and 7 bases separated the two germline ends.